This T cell receptor beta chain was captured in a study of blood T cells in healthy people across ages. Across the study: Template switching picked up about one barcoded beta molecule for each two T cells. Whole-study results and caveats: Older age went with lower TCR beta diversity per million T cells, in a roughly linear way.

Remarks on this clonotype: Its antigen is not identified. A much larger clone is a single base away; this may be a read error.

A minimum of 7 million PBMCs was isolated per sample. Per individual sample, total RNA of at least 6 micrograms was extracted. Using a J-beta primer mix together with a sample-barcoded 5' primer, a second PCR was run for roughly 6 to 11 cycles. TCRdb passed the 5' RACE reads through MiXCR, listing each CDR3 protein once. The sample shows 1.8 million or so distinct CDR3 sequences, about 39% of them seen only once. Germline assignment: CDR1 SGHAT and CDR2 FQDESV (reference sequence). The CDR3 consists of 21 residues. This sequence was found in a human donor in good health. Material: blood. The chain uses TRBV11-1 and TRBJ2-1; 8 bases align to TRBD2. The CDR3 DNA sequence: TGTGTCAGCAGCTTAGCAGTCCCGGGACTAGGCCCCCGGGGCTCCTACAATGAGCAGTTCTTC. Its translation: CVSSLAVPGLGPRGSYNEQFF.